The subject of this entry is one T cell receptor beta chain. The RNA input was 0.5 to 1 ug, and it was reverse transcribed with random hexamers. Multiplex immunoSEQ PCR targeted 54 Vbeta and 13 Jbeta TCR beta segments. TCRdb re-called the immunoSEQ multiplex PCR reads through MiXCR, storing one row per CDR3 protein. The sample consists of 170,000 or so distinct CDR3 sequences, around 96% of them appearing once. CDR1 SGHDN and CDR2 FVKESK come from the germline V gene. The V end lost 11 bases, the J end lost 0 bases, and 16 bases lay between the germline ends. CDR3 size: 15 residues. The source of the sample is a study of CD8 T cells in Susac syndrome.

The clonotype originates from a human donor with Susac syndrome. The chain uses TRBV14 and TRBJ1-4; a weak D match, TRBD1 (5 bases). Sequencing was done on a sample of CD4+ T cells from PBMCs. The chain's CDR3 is CARGWQRSTNEKLFF. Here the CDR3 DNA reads TGTGCCCGGGGGTGGCAGAGATCAACTAATGAAAAACTGTTTTTT.